The T cell receptor (beta chain) described here comes from a study of radiotherapy plus CTLA-4 blockade in lung cancer (dated by TCRdb to the late 2010s). Background on the whole study: Objective responses were observed in approximately 19% of enrolled patients, and disease control was achieved in 30% to 40%.

Of note for this clone: Its target antigen remains unknown. No per-base quality is available; no much larger clone lies one base away.

The library was made by the immunoSEQ multiplex PCR assay. This immuneACCESS table, as held by TCRdb, lists in-frame sequences with V and J called but not all clones. Of the missing ones, under half trace to an unresolved V gene in checked studies; the others have no known cause. Across this sample there are about 95,000 clones, with under 90% seen only once. The leading ten clones occupy around 0.79% of the sample. The germline ends are 17 bases apart after V is trimmed by 5 bases and J by 4 bases. Including the terminal cysteine and phenylalanine, the CDR3 comprises 15 residues. The only DNA kept is the CDR3, 45 bases in frame from the first base. From the germline V gene, CDR1 is SGHVS and CDR2 is FNYEAQ. What the study reported, not specific to this receptor: After treatment with radiotherapy and ipilimumab, TCR clones that came from tumors expanded in the peripheral blood. Early dynamic changes in blood T cell clones, together with increased serum interferon-beta after radiation, were reported as the strongest predictors of response.

The study evaluated CTLA-4 blockade (ipilimumab) given together with focal radiation therapy in patients who had chemo-refractory metastatic non-small-cell lung cancer. The sequence derives from a human donor with non-small cell lung cancer who had stable disease on radiotherapy plus ipilimumab. The material sequenced was peripheral blood, taken from a patient treated with radiotherapy plus ipilimumab. The chain is made from TRBV7-6 and TRBJ1-1; TRBD1 is a possible D gene, resting on 6 matching bases. The nucleotide sequence is TGTGCCAGCAGCCCGCTACAGGGCGGGGGCACTGAAGCTTTCTTT. The resulting protein is CASSPLQGGGTEAFF.